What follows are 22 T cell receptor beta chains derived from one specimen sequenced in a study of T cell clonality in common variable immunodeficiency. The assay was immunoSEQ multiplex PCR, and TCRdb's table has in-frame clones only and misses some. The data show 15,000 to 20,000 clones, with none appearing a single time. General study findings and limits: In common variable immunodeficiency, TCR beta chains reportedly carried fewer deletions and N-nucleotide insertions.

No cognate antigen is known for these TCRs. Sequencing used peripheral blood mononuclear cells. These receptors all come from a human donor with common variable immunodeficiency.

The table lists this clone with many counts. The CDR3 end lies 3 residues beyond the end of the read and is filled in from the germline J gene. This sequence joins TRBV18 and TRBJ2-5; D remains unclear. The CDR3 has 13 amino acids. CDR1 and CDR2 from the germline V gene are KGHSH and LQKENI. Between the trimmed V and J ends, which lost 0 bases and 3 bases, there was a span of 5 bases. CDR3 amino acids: CASSPPLEETQYF. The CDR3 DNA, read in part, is TGTGCCAGCTCACCACCTCTTGAAGAGACC.

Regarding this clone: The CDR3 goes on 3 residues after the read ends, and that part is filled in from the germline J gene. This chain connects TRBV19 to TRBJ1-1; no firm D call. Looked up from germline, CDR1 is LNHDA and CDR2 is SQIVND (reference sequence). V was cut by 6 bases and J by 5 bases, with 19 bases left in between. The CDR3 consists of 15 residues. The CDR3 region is CASSSASGVLTEAFF. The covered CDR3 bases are TGTGCCAGTAGCTCCGCCTCCGGGGTATTGACTGAA.

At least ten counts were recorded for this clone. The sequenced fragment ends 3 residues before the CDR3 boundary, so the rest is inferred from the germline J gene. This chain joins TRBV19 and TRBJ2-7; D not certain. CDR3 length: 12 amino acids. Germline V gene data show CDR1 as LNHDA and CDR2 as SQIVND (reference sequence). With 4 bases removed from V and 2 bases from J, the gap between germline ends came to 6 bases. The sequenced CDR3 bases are TGTGCCAGTAGTACAGTCCCCTACGAG. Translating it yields CASSTVPYE. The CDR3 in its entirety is CASSTVPYEQYF.

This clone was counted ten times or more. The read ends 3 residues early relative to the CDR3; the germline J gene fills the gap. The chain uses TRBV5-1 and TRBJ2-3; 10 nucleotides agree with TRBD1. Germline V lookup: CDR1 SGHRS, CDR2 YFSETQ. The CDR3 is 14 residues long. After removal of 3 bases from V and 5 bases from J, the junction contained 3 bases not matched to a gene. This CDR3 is CASSSGQGIDTQYF. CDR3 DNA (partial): TGCGCCAGCAGCTCGGGACAGGGGATAGATACG.

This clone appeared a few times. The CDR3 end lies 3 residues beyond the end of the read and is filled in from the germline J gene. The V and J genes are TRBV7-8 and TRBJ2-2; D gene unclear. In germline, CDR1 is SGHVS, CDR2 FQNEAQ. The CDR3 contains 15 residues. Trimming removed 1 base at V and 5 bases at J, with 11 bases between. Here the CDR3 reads CASSLGSGWTGELFF. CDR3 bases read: TGTGCCAGCAGCTTAGGTTCAGGATGGACCGGGGAG. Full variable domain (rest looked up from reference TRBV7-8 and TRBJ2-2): GAGVSQSPRYKVAKRGQDVALRCDPISGHVSLFWYQQALGQGPEFLTYFQNEAQLDKSGLPSDRFFAERPEGSVSTLKIQRTQQEDSAVYLCASSLGSGWTGELFFGEGSRLTVL.

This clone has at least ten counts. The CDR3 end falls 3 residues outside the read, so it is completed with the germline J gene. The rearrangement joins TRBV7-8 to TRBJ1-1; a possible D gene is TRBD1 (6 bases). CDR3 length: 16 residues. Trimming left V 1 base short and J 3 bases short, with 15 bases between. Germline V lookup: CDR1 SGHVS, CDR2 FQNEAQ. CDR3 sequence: CASSLEVGTSHTEAFF. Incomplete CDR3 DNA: TGTGCCAGCAGCTTAGAAGTCGGGACATCTCACACTGAA.

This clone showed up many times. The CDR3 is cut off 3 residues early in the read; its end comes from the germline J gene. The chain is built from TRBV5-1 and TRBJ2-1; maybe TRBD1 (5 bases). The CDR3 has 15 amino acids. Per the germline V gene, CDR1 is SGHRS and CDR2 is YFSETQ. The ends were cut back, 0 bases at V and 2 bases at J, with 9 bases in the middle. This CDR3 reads CASSLGQGPYNEQFF. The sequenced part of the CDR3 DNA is TGCGCCAGCAGCTTGGGGCAGGGTCCCTACAATGAG. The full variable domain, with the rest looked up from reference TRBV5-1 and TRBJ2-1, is KAGVTQTPRYLIKTRGQQVTLSCSPISGHRSVSWYQQTPGQGLQFLFEYFSETQRNKGNFPGRFSGRQFSNSRSEMNVSTLELGDSALYLCASSLGQGPYNEQFFGPGTRLTVL.

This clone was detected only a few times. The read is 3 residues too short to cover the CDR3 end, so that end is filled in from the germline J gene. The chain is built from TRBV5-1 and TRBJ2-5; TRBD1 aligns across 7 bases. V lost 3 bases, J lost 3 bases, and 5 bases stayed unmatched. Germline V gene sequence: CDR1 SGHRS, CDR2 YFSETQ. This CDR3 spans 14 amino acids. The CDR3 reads CASSYGTVEETQYF. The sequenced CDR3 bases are TGCGCCAGCAGCTACGGGACAGTTGAAGAGACC.

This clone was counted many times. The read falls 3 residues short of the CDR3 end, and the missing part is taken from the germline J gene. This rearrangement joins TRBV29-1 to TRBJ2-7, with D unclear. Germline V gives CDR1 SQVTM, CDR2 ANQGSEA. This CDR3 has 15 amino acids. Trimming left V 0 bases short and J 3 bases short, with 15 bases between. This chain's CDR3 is CSVEDPGDIGYEQYF. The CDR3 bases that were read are TGCAGCGTTGAAGATCCAGGCGATATCGGCTACGAG.

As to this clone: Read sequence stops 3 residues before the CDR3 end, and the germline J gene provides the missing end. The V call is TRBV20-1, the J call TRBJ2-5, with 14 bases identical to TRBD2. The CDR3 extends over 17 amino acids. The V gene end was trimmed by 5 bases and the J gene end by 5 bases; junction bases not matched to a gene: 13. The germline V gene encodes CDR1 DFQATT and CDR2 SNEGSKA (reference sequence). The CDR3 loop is CSAFRLAGGGGFETQYF. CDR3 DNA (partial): TGCAGTGCTTTCCGACTAGCGGGAGGGGGTGGTTTTGAGACC.

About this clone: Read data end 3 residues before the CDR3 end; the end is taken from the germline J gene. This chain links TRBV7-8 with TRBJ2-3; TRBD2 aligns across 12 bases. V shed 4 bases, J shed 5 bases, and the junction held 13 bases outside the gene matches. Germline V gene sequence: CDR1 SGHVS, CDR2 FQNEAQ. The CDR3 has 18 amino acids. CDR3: CASSSGLAGGPKKDTQYF. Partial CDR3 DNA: TGTGCCAGCAGCTCGGGGCTAGCGGGAGGGCCAAAGAAAGATACG.

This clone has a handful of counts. CDR3: CASSYNNSPLHF. The sequenced part of the CDR3 DNA is TGTGCCAGCAGTTATAATAATTCACCC. The gene calls are TRBV7-2 and TRBJ1-6; D is uncertain. The CDR3 is cut off 3 residues early in the read; its end comes from the germline J gene. Germline CDR1 SGHTA, CDR2 FQGNSA. This CDR3 is 12 amino acids long. Trimming took 6 bases from V and 5 from J, leaving 5 bases between them.

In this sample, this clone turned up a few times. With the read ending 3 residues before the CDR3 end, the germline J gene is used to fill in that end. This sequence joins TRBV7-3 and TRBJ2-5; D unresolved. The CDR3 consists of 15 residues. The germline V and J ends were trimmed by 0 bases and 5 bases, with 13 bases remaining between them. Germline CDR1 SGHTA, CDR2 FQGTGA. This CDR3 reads CASSLTGDIGETQYF. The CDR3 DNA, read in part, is TGTGCCAGCAGCTTAACAGGAGATATCGGGGAGACC. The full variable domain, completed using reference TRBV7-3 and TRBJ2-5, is GAGVSQTPSNKVTEKGKYVELRCDPISGHTALYWYRQSLGQGPEFLIYFQGTGAADDSGLPNDRFFAVRPEGSVSTLKIQRTERGDSAVYLCASSLTGDIGETQYFGPGTRLLVL.

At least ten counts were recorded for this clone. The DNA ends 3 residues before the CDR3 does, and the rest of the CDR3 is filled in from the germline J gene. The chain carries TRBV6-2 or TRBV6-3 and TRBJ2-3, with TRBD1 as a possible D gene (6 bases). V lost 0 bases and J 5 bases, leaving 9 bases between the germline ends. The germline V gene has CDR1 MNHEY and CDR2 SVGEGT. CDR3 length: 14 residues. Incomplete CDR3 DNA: TGTGCCAGCAGTTACTCCCAGGGGCTAGATACG. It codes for CASSYSQGLDT. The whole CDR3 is CASSYSQGLDTQYF.

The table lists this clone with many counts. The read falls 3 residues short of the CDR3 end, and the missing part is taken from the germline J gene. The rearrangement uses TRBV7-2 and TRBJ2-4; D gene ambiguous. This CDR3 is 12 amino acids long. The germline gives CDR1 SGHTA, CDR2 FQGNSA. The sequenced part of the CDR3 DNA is TGTGCCAGCAGCTTCCCGAGTACAAAT. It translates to CASSFPSTN. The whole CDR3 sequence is CASSFPSTNQYF. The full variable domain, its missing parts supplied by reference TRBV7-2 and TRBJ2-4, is GAGVSQSPSNKVTEKGKDVELRCDPISGHTALYWYRQSLGQGLEFLIYFQGNSAPDKSGLPSDRFSAERTGGSVSTLTIQRTQQEDSAVYLCASSFPSTNQYFGAGTRLSVL.

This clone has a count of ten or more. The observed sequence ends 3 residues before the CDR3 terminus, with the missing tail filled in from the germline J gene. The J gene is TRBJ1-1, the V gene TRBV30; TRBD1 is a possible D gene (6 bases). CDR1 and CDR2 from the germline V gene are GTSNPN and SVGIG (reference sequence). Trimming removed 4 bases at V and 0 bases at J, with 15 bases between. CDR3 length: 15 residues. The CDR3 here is CAWKTLPGVNTEAFF. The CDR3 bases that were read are TGTGCCTGGAAAACCCTCCCAGGGGTGAACACTGAA.

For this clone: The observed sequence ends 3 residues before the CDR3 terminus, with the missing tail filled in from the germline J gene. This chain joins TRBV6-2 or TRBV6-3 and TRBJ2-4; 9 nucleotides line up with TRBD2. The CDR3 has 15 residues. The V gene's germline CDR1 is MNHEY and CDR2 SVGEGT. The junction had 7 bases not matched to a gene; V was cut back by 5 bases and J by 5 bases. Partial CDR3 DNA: TGTGCCAGCAGTACTATCCGCGGGGGGGAAAACATT. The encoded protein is CASSTIRGGENI. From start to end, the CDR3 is CASSTIRGGENIQYF.

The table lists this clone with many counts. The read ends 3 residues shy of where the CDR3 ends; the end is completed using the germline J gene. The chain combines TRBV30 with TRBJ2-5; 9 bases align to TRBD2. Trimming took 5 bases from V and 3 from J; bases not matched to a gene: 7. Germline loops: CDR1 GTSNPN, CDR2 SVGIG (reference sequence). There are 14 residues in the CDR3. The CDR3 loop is CAWDRAGGEETQYF. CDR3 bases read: TGTGCCTGGGACCGGGCGGGGGGGGAAGAGACC.

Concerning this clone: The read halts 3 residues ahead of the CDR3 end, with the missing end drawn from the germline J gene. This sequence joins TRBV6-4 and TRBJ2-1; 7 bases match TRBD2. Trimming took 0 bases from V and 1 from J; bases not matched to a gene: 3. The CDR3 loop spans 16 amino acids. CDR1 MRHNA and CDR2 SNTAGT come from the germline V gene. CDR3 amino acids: CASSDSRGSSYNEQFF. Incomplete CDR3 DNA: TGTGCCAGCAGTGACTCGCGCGGGAGTTCCTACAATGAG.

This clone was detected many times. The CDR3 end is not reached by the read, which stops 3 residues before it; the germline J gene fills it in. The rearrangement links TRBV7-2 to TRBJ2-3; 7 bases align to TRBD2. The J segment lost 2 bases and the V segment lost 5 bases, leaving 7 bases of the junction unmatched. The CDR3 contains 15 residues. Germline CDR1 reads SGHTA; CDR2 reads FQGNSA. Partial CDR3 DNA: TGTGCCAGCAGCGAGCTAGCGGCAATCACAGATACG. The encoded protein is CASSELAAITDT. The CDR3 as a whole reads CASSELAAITDTQYF.

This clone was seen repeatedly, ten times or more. The CDR3 reads CASSAGTGFGEQYF. Incomplete CDR3 DNA: TGTGCCAGCAGCGCCGGGACAGGGTTCGGCGAG. V usage is TRBV2 and J usage is TRBJ2-7; 9 nucleotides align to TRBD1. Coverage ceases 3 residues before the CDR3 finishes, and the germline J gene fills in the end. CDR1 SNHLY and CDR2 FYNNEI come from the germline V gene. The CDR3 is 14 residues long. With V trimmed by 6 bases and J by 6 bases, 9 bases remained unmatched.

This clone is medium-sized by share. The part of the CDR3 DNA that was read is TGTGCCAGCAGGCTACAGGGGAATTCACCC. It codes for CASRLQGNSP. The full CDR3 protein reads CASRLQGNSPLHF. The chain is built from TRBV6-2 or TRBV6-3 and TRBJ1-6; 7 positions agree with TRBD1. The missing CDR3 end, 3 residues past where the read stops, is filled in from the germline J gene. Looked up from germline, CDR1 is MNHEY and CDR2 is SVGEGT. The CDR3 is made up of 13 amino acids. Trimming removed 6 bases from V and 7 bases from J; junction bases left unmatched: 3.